A single sample gave rise to the 16 T cell receptor beta chains below, sequenced in a study of yellow fever vaccine responses in identical twins (dated by TCRdb to the late 2010s). The receptor library was made with RT-PCR. TCRdb shows the sequencer as Illumina HiSeq 2500. TCRdb reran the public reads through fastp at Q25 and MiXCR, keeping productive beta chains. Every entry covers one CDR3 protein and lists the most common genes and DNA from its rows. The sample table records 2,500 to 3,500 distinct CDR3 sequences; about nine tenths of these occur just once. The top ten clones comprise less than 2% of the sample. The sample was T cells from blood (PBMCs), unsorted or a sorted subset (not recorded which), taken before or after yellow fever vaccination (not recorded which). All receptors derive from a female donor who received the yellow fever vaccine.

The V call is TRBV9, the J call TRBJ2-5, with D possibly being TRBD1 (5 bases). The CDR3 is made up of 16 amino acids. Germline assignment: CDR1 SGDLS and CDR2 YYNGEE. Trimming took off 0 bases at V and 1 base at J, with 13 bases between the two ends. CDR3 sequence reads: CASSVAKTVPQETQYF. The CDR3 region has the DNA TGTGCCAGCAGCGTAGCGAAGACAGTTCCCCAAGAGACCCAGTACTTC. The variable domain in full, completed from reference TRBV9 and TRBJ2-5, reads DSGVTQTPKHLITATGQRVTLRCSPRSGDLSVYWYQQSLDQGLQFLIQYYNGEERAKGNILERFSAQQFPDLHSELNLSSLELGDSALYFCASSVAKTVPQETQYFGPGTRLLVL.

This clonotype appeared a single time. CDR3 amino acids: CASSSYTDTQYF. CDR3 bases: TGTGCCAGCAGCTCGTACACAGATACGCAGTATTTT. The chain is built from TRBV5-4 and TRBJ2-3; the D is unclear. There are 12 residues in the CDR3. Trimming stripped 3 bases from V and 2 bases from J, with 4 bases between. Germline CDR1 SGHNT, CDR2 YYREEE (reference sequence).

Only a few counts were recorded for this clonotype. The CDR3 spells CASRTNPGTSGHNEQFF. DNA of the CDR3: TGCGCCAGCAGAACTAACCCCGGGACTAGCGGTCACAATGAGCAGTTCTTC. This chain links TRBV5-1 with TRBJ2-1; 11 bases line up with TRBD2. In germline, CDR1 is SGHRS, CDR2 YFSETQ. The CDR3 has 17 amino acids. The ends lost 5 bases at V and 5 bases at J; junction bases unmatched: 12.

V and J are TRBV11-2 and TRBJ2-1; possibly TRBD1 or TRBD2 for D (7 bases each). The CDR3 runs 15 residues. Germline V gives CDR1 SGHAT, CDR2 FQNNGV. The V end was cut by 5 bases, the J end by 5 bases, with 16 bases between. The CDR3 spells CASSQSRGGHNEQFF. The CDR3, as DNA: TGTGCCAGCAGCCAAAGCAGGGGGGGTCACAATGAGCAGTTCTTC.

V and J are TRBV2 and TRBJ2-7; tentative D call: TRBD2 (6 bases). Germline-derived CDR1 and CDR2 are SNHLY and FYNNEI. The CDR3 sequence is 12 residues long. V gave up 8 bases and J gave up 4 bases, with 12 bases separating them. DNA of the CDR3: TGTGCCAGCGGAGGGAAACCTTACGAGCAGTACTTC. This codes for CASGGKPYEQYF.

The V gene is TRBV5-1, the J gene TRBJ2-5; a weak D match, TRBD2 (6 bases). CDR3 length: 14 residues. V was pared by 4 bases and J by 2 bases, with 12 bases between. Germline V gives CDR1 SGHRS, CDR2 YFSETQ. Written as DNA, the CDR3 is TGCGCCAGCAGCCCCCGAGGGACTCAAGAGACCCAGTACTTC. Protein: CASSPRGTQETQYF. Supplemented by reference TRBV5-1 and TRBJ2-5, the full variable domain reads KAGVTQTPRYLIKTRGQQVTLSCSPISGHRSVSWYQQTPGQGLQFLFEYFSETQRNKGNFPGRFSGRQFSNSRSEMNVSTLELGDSALYLCASSPRGTQETQYFGPGTRLLVL.

This chain uses TRBV15 with TRBJ1-5, with D uncertain. The V gene's germline CDR1 is LNHNV and CDR2 YYDKDF (reference sequence). Trimming left V 5 bases short and J 0 bases short, with 11 bases between. This CDR3 region has 15 residues. The CDR3 is CATSPVSVSNQPQHF. For the CDR3, the DNA is TGTGCCACCAGCCCGGTGTCAGTTAGCAATCAGCCCCAGCATTTT.

The rearrangement joins TRBV6-5 to TRBJ1-2; 10 bases fit TRBD1. V was clipped by 0 bases and J by 3 bases; unmatched bases: 10. The CDR3 spans 18 residues. The germline CDR1 and CDR2 sequences are MNHEY and SVGAGI. CDR3 loop: CASSYSDLPDRGYYGYTF. The CDR3 DNA reads TGTGCCAGCAGTTACTCCGATCTTCCGGACAGGGGGTACTATGGCTACACCTTC.

The CDR3 DNA is TGTGCCATCAGTGAGTCGAGGAGGCAGGGTGAGCCCGGAAACACCATATATTTT. It specifies CAISESRRQGEPGNTIYF. This chain joins TRBV10-3 and TRBJ1-3, with D perhaps TRBD1 (5 bases). The length of the CDR3 is 18 residues. The V end lost 0 bases, the J end lost 4 bases, and 19 bases lay between the germline ends. Germline CDR1 and CDR2: ENHRY and SYGVKD.

This chain uses TRBV10-3 with TRBJ2-3; TRBD1 or TRBD2 may be the D gene (5 bases each). The CDR3 consists of 14 residues. Per the germline V gene, CDR1 is ENHRY and CDR2 is SYGVKD. The ends were cut back, 6 bases at V and 2 bases at J, with 12 bases in the middle. CDR3 loop: CAISGATNTDTQYF. The CDR3, as DNA: TGTGCCATCAGCGGGGCCACAAACACAGATACGCAGTATTTT.

The chain couples TRBV3-1 to TRBJ2-3, with D possibly being TRBD2 (5 bases). V was cut by 4 bases and J by 6 bases, with 17 bases left in between. The CDR3 covers 15 residues. CDR1 is LGHDT and CDR2 is YNNKEL in the germline V gene (reference sequence). CDR3 nucleotides: TGTGCCAGCAGCCCCAAGAGCGGTACAATGGATACGCAGTATTTT. Encoded protein: CASSPKSGTMDTQYF.

This clonotype was found once. The chain couples TRBV11-1 to TRBJ1-1; 7 bases agree with TRBD1. The CDR3 is made up of 15 amino acids. With V trimmed by 5 bases and J by 0 bases, 6 bases remained unmatched. CDR1 SGHAT and CDR2 FQDESV come from the germline V gene (reference sequence). In nucleotides, the CDR3 is TGTGCCAGCAGCCGACAGGGATTAATGAACACTGAAGCTTTCTTT. Protein sequence: CASSRQGLMNTEAFF.

The chain couples TRBV11-2 to TRBJ2-7; D is undetermined. V shed 6 bases and J shed 3 bases, with 3 bases lying between them. The CDR3 runs 10 residues. CDR1 is SGHAT and CDR2 is FQNNGV in the germline V gene. Here the CDR3 reads CASRDYEQYF. The CDR3 nucleotides are TGTGCCAGCAGAGACTACGAGCAGTACTTC.

This rearrangement joins TRBV4-2 to TRBJ1-2; TRBD1 matches 7 bases. CDR3 length: 14 residues. V lost 6 bases and J lost 8; bases outside the gene matches: 12. Germline V gene sequence: CDR1 LGHNA, CDR2 YNFKEQ. CDR3 nucleotides: TGTGCCAGCAGGCCCACAGGGGCCGGTTGGGGCTACACCTTC. Translated, it gives CASRPTGAGWGYTF.

The chain has TRBV29-1 and TRBJ2-3, with D perhaps matching TRBD2 (7 bases). Germline CDR1 reads SQVTM; CDR2 reads ANQGSEA. This CDR3 is 12 amino acids long. Trimming shortened V by 8 bases and J by 4 bases, and 13 bases separated the two germline ends. DNA for the CDR3: TGCAGCCAATCGGGGGGCCCAGATACGCAGTATTTT. Protein sequence: CSQSGGPDTQYF.

The chain links TRBV2 to TRBJ2-1; 13 nucleotides agree with TRBD2. V gave up 6 bases and J gave up 9 bases; unmatched junction bases: 8. CDR1 and CDR2 (germline): SNHLY, FYNNEI. The CDR3 runs 15 residues. The CDR3 region is CASSGTSGRGGEQFF. The DNA for the CDR3 is TGTGCCAGCAGCGGAACTAGCGGGAGGGGCGGTGAGCAGTTCTTC.